This T cell receptor beta chain appears in the sequencing data of a study of shared T cell receptors in the human thymus. Some clones are missing from TCRdb's copy, which holds only in-frame ones; the method was immunoSEQ multiplex PCR. The top ten clones hold under 0.012% of a sample with 700,000 or so clones, 70% to 90% of them seen once. After removal of 8 bases from V and 5 bases from J, the junction contained 7 bases not matched to a gene. The CDR3 runs to 12 residues. The germline CDR1 and CDR2 sequences are SQVTM and ANQGSEA. The same specimen was also included in a second study, on human thymus T cells. This second study says: Congenital heart defects were the reason for the corrective surgery that the donors, healthy Finnish infants, were having. Thymus tissue for the work was resected from patients undergoing corrective heart surgery. The authors found apparently biased V and J gene usage in thymic and blood repertoires. Unrelated individuals were reported by related research to share highly overlapping thymic repertoires.

The receptor was derived from a girl younger than two with a congenital heart defect. The chain recombines TRBV29-1 with TRBJ2-7, with 9 bases identical to TRBD1. Specimen: thymocytes. CDR3: CSTRTGAHEQYF. In nucleotides, the CDR3 is TGCAGCACTAGGACAGGGGCGCACGAGCAGTACTTC.